A selection of T cell receptor beta chains follows, all from one sample in a study of blood T cell repertoires in COVID-19. Here immunoSEQ multiplex PCR was the method, and the copy in TCRdb shows in-frame clones only, minus some. The top ten clones hold over 4% of a sample with just under 250,000 clones, roughly 90% of them seen once. Sample: PBMCs or T cells enriched from blood (not recorded which). The receptors derive from a woman in her 30s who had recovered from COVID-19. CDR3s include the opening cysteine and the closing phenylalanine or tryptophan. Each record gives: D gene, clone size, V gene, J gene, CDR3 protein, CDR3 DNA. D genes are given only for firm matches. Only some rows state a clone size, as once, few, many or a class for expanded clones.

>TRBD1|-|TRBV28|TRBJ1-4
CASSNRGEKLFF
TGTGCCAGCAGTAACAGGGGTGAAAAACTGTTTTTT
>-|-|TRBV7-9|TRBJ2-3
CASSLEDTHTQYF
TGTGCCAGCAGCTTAGAGGACACTCATACGCAGTATTTT
>-|-|TRBV19|TRBJ1-2
CASSPRGGERYGYTF
TGTGCCAGTAGTCCCCGTGGAGGGGAGAGGTATGGCTACACCTTC
>TRBD1|-|TRBV28|TRBJ2-6
CASSLWDRGQLSGANVLTF
TGTGCCAGCAGTTTATGGGACCGGGGACAGTTATCAGGGGCCAACGTCCTGACTTTC
>-|-|TRBV4-1|TRBJ1-1
CASSSWGGPNTEAFF
TGCGCCAGCAGCTCATGGGGGGGGCCGAACACTGAAGCTTTCTTT
>TRBD2|-|TRBV4-3|TRBJ2-3
CASSQATSGSHGTQYF
TGCGCCAGCAGCCAAGCGACTAGCGGGAGTCATGGTACGCAGTATTTT
>TRBD2|-|TRBV9|TRBJ2-1
CASSATSGDASYNEQFF
TGTGCCAGCAGCGCGACTAGCGGAGACGCGTCATACAATGAGCAGTTCTTC
>-|-|TRBV6-5|TRBJ1-1
CASSWVGGTEAFF
TGTGCCAGCAGTTGGGTAGGAGGAACTGAAGCTTTCTTT
>-|-|TRBV6-5|TRBJ1-2
CASSYSNFGGYTF
TGTGCCAGCAGTTACTCGAACTTTGGTGGCTACACCTTC
>-|-|TRBV7-9|TRBJ1-1
CASSQSTGNTEAFF
TGTGCCAGCAGCCAATCGACAGGGAACACTGAAGCTTTCTTT
>-|-|TRBV5-1|TRBJ1-6
CASSLDRGSRNSPLHF
TGCGCCAGCAGCTTGGATAGGGGCAGTCGTAATTCACCCCTCCACTTT
>-|-|TRBV4-2|TRBJ1-2
CASSQDLDVHYGYTF
TGTGCCAGCAGCCAAGATTTAGATGTACACTATGGCTACACCTTC
>-|-|TRBV11-2|TRBJ2-7
CASSSDSYEQYF
TGTGCCAGCAGCTCCGACAGCTACGAGCAGTACTTC
>TRBD2|-|TRBV7-9|TRBJ2-7
CASSLAASSYEQYF
TGTGCCAGCAGCCTAGCGGCTAGCTCCTACGAGCAGTACTTC
>TRBD1|-|TRBV2|TRBJ2-2
CASRGDRVVGELFF
TGTGCCAGCCGTGGGGACAGGGTGGTCGGGGAGCTGTTTTTT
>-|-|TRBV9|TRBJ1-1
CASGQGMNTEAFF
TGTGCCAGTGGACAAGGCATGAACACTGAAGCTTTCTTT
>TRBD2|-|TRBV29-1|TRBJ2-1
CSVELSGSSRFDEQFF
TGCAGCGTTGAGTTGAGCGGGAGTTCTCGGTTCGATGAGCAGTTCTTC
>-|-|TRBV7-9|TRBJ2-1
CASSLDSSREQFF
TGTGCCAGCAGCTTAGACTCCTCGCGGGAGCAGTTCTTC
>-|once|TRBV21-1|TRBJ1-2
CASSKDDKSRQGRPWGSNYGYTF
TGTGCCAGCAGCAAAGACGATAAGAGCCGACAGGGAAGGCCTTGGGGCTCTAACTATGGCTACACCTTC
>TRBD1|-|TRBV6-2/TRBV6-3|TRBJ2-6
CASSGTGGPGANVLTF
TGTGCCAGCAGTGGGACAGGGGGGCCTGGGGCCAACGTCCTGACTTTC
>-|-|TRBV11-2|TRBJ2-7
CASSLVGSFPYEQYF
TGTGCCAGCAGCTTAGTTGGCAGTTTCCCCTACGAGCAGTACTTC
>-|-|TRBV30|TRBJ1-1
CAWSVHANTEAFF
TGTGCCTGGAGTGTACACGCGAACACTGAAGCTTTCTTT
>TRBD2|-|TRBV4-2|TRBJ2-5
CASSQEGVGGLFRETQYF
TGTGCCAGCAGCCAAGAAGGGGTTGGGGGACTATTTAGGGAGACCCAGTACTTC
>-|-|TRBV28|TRBJ1-1
CASTDTEAFF
TGTGCCAGCACCGACACTGAAGCTTTCTTT
>TRBD2|-|TRBV28|TRBJ2-3
CASPSTSGPLLASTDTQYF
TGTGCCAGCCCCTCCACTAGCGGACCGTTACTCGCTAGCACAGATACGCAGTATTTT
>TRBD1|-|TRBV7-2|TRBJ2-7
CASSLVRDRGRHEQYF
TGTGCCAGCAGCTTAGTCCGGGACAGGGGGCGCCACGAGCAGTACTTC
>-|-|TRBV6-5|TRBJ2-4
CASSYGGAGAKNIQYF
TGTGCCAGCAGTTACGGGGGAGCGGGAGCCAAAAACATTCAGTACTTC
>-|-|TRBV21-1|TRBJ1-1
CASSKRECGTGGPEAFF
TGTGCCAGCAGCAAAAGAGAATGTGGGACAGGGGGTCCTGAAGCTTTCTTT
>-|-|TRBV30|TRBJ2-7
CAWRDEGVSYEQYF
TGTGCCTGGAGGGATGAAGGGGTTTCCTACGAGCAGTACTTC
>-|-|TRBV5-4|TRBJ1-1
CASSLDLSSGEAFF
TGTGCCAGCAGCTTGGATCTATCCTCGGGAGAAGCTTTCTTT
>-|-|TRBV27|TRBJ1-1
CASSLSRANTEAFF
TGTGCCAGCAGTTTATCGCGAGCGAACACTGAAGCTTTCTTT
>TRBD1|-|TRBV19|TRBJ1-1
CASSPGQGVPNTEAFF
TGTGCCAGTAGTCCCGGACAGGGGGTTCCGAACACTGAAGCTTTCTTT
>-|-|TRBV4-1|TRBJ1-1
CASSQVSRMNTEAFF
TGCGCCAGCAGCCAAGTTAGTCGCATGAACACTGAAGCTTTCTTT
>TRBD1|-|TRBV28|TRBJ2-7
CASSFTGGYEQYF
TGTGCCAGCAGTTTTACAGGGGGCTACGAGCAGTACTTC
>TRBD2|-|TRBV5-4|TRBJ2-7
CASSPWTSGRYEQYF
TGTGCCAGCAGCCCATGGACTAGCGGGAGATACGAGCAGTACTTC
>TRBD1|-|TRBV5-4|TRBJ2-2
CASLESGQGFTGELFF
TGTGCCAGCTTAGAGTCGGGACAGGGCTTCACCGGGGAGCTGTTTTTT
>TRBD1|many|TRBV7-2|TRBJ1-5
CASSLETGAFNQPQHF
TGTGCCAGCAGCTTAGAAACAGGGGCCTTCAATCAGCCCCAGCATTTT
>-|-|TRBV4-2|TRBJ2-7
CASSQDTSTAQYF
TGTGCCAGCAGCCAAGATACTAGTACCGCGCAGTACTTC
>-|-|TRBV29-1|TRBJ2-5
CSVLPDRGVFWETQYF
TGCAGCGTGTTACCGGACAGAGGGGTTTTTTGGGAGACCCAGTACTTC
>-|-|TRBV19|TRBJ2-5
CASSDSGQETQYF
TGTGCCAGTAGTGATAGCGGTCAAGAGACCCAGTACTTC
>TRBD1|few|TRBV2|TRBJ1-1
CASSRQGVGRAEAFF
TGTGCCAGCAGTAGACAGGGCGTGGGAAGGGCTGAAGCTTTCTTT
>-|-|TRBV30|TRBJ1-2
CAGEGGIGNYGYTF
TGTGCCGGCGAGGGGGGGATCGGTAACTATGGCTACACCTTC
>-|-|TRBV19|TRBJ2-1
CASSILNPDSPDLHNEQFF
TGTGCCAGTAGTATTCTTAATCCCGACTCTCCGGATTTACACAATGAGCAGTTCTTC
>-|few|TRBV28|TRBJ1-2
CASSLAPGNYGYTF
TGTGCCAGCAGTTTAGCCCCAGGGAACTATGGCTACACCTTC
>-|-|TRBV29-1|TRBJ1-1
CSVGSAGGRTEAFF
TGCAGCGTTGGCTCGGCAGGCGGGAGAACTGAAGCTTTCTTT
>TRBD2|-|TRBV6-5|TRBJ2-7
CASLPGLAALYEQYF
TGTGCCAGCTTACCGGGACTAGCGGCCCTCTACGAGCAGTACTTC
>TRBD2|-|TRBV20-1|TRBJ2-1
CSASSALAGLYNEQFF
TGCAGTGCTAGTTCCGCGCTAGCGGGACTCTACAATGAGCAGTTCTTC
>TRBD1|-|TRBV28|TRBJ1-5
CASSLTGDSNQPQHF
TGTGCCAGCAGTTTAACAGGGGATAGCAATCAGCCCCAGCATTTT
>-|once|TRBV30|TRBJ2-4
CAWIRATTRLAKNIQYF
TGTGCCTGGATTAGGGCTACTACTAGACTAGCCAAAAACATTCAGTACTTC
>TRBD1|-|TRBV5-1|TRBJ1-3
CASSDPQGGNTIYF
TGCGCCAGCAGCGATCCACAGGGGGGGAACACCATATATTTT
>TRBD1|-|TRBV9|TRBJ1-1
CASSPSGQGKAGTEAFF
TGTGCCAGCAGCCCATCGGGACAGGGTAAAGCAGGAACTGAAGCTTTCTTT
>TRBD1|-|TRBV7-2|TRBJ2-7
CASSFDRGTYEQYF
TGTGCCAGCAGCTTTGACAGGGGAACCTACGAGCAGTACTTC
>TRBD1|-|TRBV5-6|TRBJ1-2
CASSLGDRGMKGYTF
TGTGCCAGCAGCTTAGGGGACAGGGGAATGAAGGGCTACACCTTC
>TRBD2|-|TRBV11-2|TRBJ2-7
CASSLGGGELLSKEGQYF
TGTGCCAGCAGCTTAGGCGGGGGGGAGCTTCTATCAAAGGAGGGGCAGTACTTC
>-|-|TRBV7-2|TRBJ1-2
CASSRTAVNYGYTF
TGTGCCAGCAGCCGTACAGCCGTCAACTATGGCTACACCTTC